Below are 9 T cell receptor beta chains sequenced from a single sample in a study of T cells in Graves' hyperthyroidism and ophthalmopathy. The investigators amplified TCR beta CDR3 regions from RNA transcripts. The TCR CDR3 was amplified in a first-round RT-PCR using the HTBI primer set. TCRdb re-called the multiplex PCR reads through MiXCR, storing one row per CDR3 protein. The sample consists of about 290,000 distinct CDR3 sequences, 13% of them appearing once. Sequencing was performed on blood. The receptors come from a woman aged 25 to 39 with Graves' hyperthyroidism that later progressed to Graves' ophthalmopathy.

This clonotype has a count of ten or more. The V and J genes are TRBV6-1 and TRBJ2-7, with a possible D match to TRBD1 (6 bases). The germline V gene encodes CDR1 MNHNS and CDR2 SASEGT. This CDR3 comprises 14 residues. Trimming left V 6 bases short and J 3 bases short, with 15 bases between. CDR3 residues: CASRAGAVGYEQYF. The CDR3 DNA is TGTGCCAGCAGGGCAGGGGCGGTCGGCTACGAGCAGTACTTC.

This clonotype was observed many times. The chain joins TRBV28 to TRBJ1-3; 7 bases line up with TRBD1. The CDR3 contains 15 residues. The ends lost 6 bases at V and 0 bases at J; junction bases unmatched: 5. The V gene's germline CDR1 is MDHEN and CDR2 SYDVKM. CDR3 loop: CASRQDRSSGNTIYF. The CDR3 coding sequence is TGTGCCAGCAGACAGGACAGGAGCTCTGGAAACACCATATATTTT.

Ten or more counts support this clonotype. DNA of the CDR3: TGTGCCAGCAGCACAATTGGCGGCGGTCAGCCCCAGCATTTT. Amino acids: CASSTIGGGQPQHF. The rearrangement links TRBV7-2 to TRBJ1-5; D not resolved. Germline CDR1 reads SGHTA; CDR2 reads FQGNSA. Trimming stripped 5 bases from V and 6 bases from J, with 14 bases between. The CDR3 is 14 residues long. The variable domain in full, with the rest retrieved from reference TRBV7-2 and TRBJ1-5, is GAGVSQSPSNKVTEKGKDVELRCDPISGHTALYWYRQSLGQGLEFLIYFQGNSAPDKSGLPSDRFSAERTGGSVSTLTIQRTQQEDSAVYLCASSTIGGGQPQHFGDGTRLSIL.

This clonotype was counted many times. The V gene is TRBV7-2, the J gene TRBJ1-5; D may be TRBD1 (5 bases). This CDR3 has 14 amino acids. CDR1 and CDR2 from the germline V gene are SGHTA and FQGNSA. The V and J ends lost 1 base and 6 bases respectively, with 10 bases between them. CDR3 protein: CASSLVRDGQPQHF. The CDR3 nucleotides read TGTGCCAGCAGCTTAGTCAGGGATGGTCAGCCCCAGCATTTT.

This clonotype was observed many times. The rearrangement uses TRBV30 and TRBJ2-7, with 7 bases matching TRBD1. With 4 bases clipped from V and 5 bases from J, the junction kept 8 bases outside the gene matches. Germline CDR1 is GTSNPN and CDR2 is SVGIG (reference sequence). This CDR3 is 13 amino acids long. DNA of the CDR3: TGTGCCTGGACGACAGGGTACGGAAACGAGCAGTACTTC. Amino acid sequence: CAWTTGYGNEQYF.

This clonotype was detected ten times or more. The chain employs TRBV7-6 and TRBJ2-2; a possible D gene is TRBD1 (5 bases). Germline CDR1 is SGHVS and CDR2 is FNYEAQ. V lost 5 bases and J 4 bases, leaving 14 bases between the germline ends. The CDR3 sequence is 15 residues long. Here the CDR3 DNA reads TGTGCCAGCAGCATCTTAGGGGATCGCACCGGGGAGCTGTTTTTT. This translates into CASSILGDRTGELFF.

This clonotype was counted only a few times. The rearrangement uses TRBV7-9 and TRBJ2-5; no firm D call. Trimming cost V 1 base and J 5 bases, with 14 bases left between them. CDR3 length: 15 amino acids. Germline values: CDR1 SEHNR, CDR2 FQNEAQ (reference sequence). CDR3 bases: TGTGCCAGCAGCTTAGGTAAAGGGTCTTTGGAGACCCAGTACTTC. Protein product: CASSLGKGSLETQYF.

For the CDR3, the DNA is TGTGCCAGTAGTATCCCTGGGGCCTACGAGCAGTACTTC. It codes for CASSIPGAYEQYF. This sequence joins TRBV19 and TRBJ2-7, with D unclear. Germline CDR1 and CDR2: LNHDA and SQIVND (reference sequence). This CDR3 contains 13 residues. V lost 3 bases to trimming and J lost 2 bases, with 8 bases between them.

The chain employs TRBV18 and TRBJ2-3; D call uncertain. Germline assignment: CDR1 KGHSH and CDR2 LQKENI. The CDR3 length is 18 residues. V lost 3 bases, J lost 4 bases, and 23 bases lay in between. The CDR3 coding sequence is TGTGCCAGCTCACCGGAGCTAGTTGGTGTTCTTGGCGCAGATACGCAGTATTTT. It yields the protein CASSPELVGVLGADTQYF.